The 25 T cell receptor beta chains below were found in one sample sequenced in a study of T-cell reconstitution after alpha-beta-depleted transplantation in children. Unique molecular identifiers tagged the TCRbeta library. MiXCR, applied by TCRdb to the PCR reads, yields one record per CDR3 protein. The sample includes 800,000 to 1,000,000 distinct CDR3 sequences, roughly 29% seen only once; the top ten take over 25%. The sequenced sample was PBMCs, mostly from graft donor cells, obtained 360 days after TCRalphabeta/CD19-depleted stem cell transplant. These receptors were obtained from a boy younger than two who had a stem cell transplant for SCID, so the T cells may come from the graft donor.

The chain joins TRBV12-3 or TRBV12-4 to TRBJ2-7; 9 bases fit TRBD1. V shed 7 bases and J 9 bases; nucleotides not matched to a gene: 7. The CDR3 totals 12 residues. Here the CDR3 reads CASTPGQGTQYF. CDR3 sequence (DNA): TGTGCCAGCACCCCGGGACAGGGAACGCAGTACTTC.

This clonotype occurred a few times. This chain joins TRBV5-6 and TRBJ2-1; D perhaps matches TRBD1 (5 bases). This CDR3 contains 12 residues. In germline, CDR1 is SGHDT, CDR2 YYEEEE. Between the trimmed V and J ends, which lost 1 base and 10 bases, there was a span of 9 bases. In DNA form, the CDR3 reads TGTGCCAGCAGCTTGATGGGGCCCGAGCAGTTCTTC. This sequence encodes CASSLMGPEQFF.

The chain uses TRBV29-1 and TRBJ2-3; possible D gene TRBD2, 5 bases. V was cut by 3 bases and J by 0 bases, with 28 bases left in between. The germline V gene has CDR1 SQVTM and CDR2 ANQGSEA. The CDR3 totals 20 residues. In nucleotides, the CDR3 is TGCAGCGTTGATGGCGGCGGGTGGTTGGCACCCAGGACTAGCACAGATACGCAGTATTTT. Translated, it gives CSVDGGGWLAPRTSTDTQYF.

Only a few counts were recorded for this clonotype. This chain links TRBV3-1 with TRBJ2-5, with unresolved D. Germline loops: CDR1 LGHDT, CDR2 YNNKEL (reference sequence). The germline V and J ends were trimmed by 4 bases and 2 bases, with 17 bases remaining between them. This CDR3 is built from 16 residues. The CDR3 is CASSRPTRPLQETQYF. CDR3 coding DNA: TGTGCCAGCAGCCGACCCACTCGACCTCTTCAAGAGACCCAGTACTTC.

In DNA, the CDR3 is TGCGCCAGCACCCAGCAGGGTTTGGCGGGCACCGGGGAGCTGTTTTTT. It translates to CASTQQGLAGTGELFF. The chain is built from TRBV5-1 and TRBJ2-2, with D perhaps TRBD1 or TRBD2 (5 bases each). V shed 6 bases and J shed 4 bases, with 19 bases lying between them. Germline V gene sequence: CDR1 SGHRS, CDR2 YFSETQ. The CDR3 is 16 amino acids.

This clonotype was counted a few times. The chain couples TRBV5-1 to TRBJ2-3; D perhaps matches TRBD2 (6 bases). The CDR3 totals 14 residues. The V end lost 4 bases, the J end lost 2 bases, and 11 bases lay between the germline ends. Per the germline V gene, CDR1 is SGHRS and CDR2 is YFSETQ. The CDR3 protein is CASSIRLVTDTQYF. DNA for the CDR3: TGCGCCAGCAGCATCCGACTAGTCACAGATACGCAGTATTTT.

This clonotype was recorded a few times. The chain links TRBV10-3 to TRBJ1-6; TRBD1 aligns across 9 bases. The V segment lost 9 bases and the J segment 5 bases; nucleotides outside the gene matches: 2. The germline V gene has CDR1 ENHRY and CDR2 SYGVKD. The CDR3 totals 13 residues. This CDR3 reads CAIRTGDNSPLHF. The CDR3 region has the DNA TGTGCCATACGGACAGGGGATAATTCACCCCTCCACTTT.

In this sample, this clonotype turned up many times. This chain joins TRBV7-2 and TRBJ2-1, with 10 bases that match TRBD1. Trimming at V came to 5 bases and at J to 7 bases, leaving 8 bases not matched to a gene. CDR1 SGHTA and CDR2 FQGNSA come from the germline V gene. This CDR3 spans 15 amino acids. Here the CDR3 DNA reads TGTGCCAGCAGCCCCATGGGACAGGGGTTTAATGAGCAGTTCTTC. It translates to CASSPMGQGFNEQFF.

In this sample, this clonotype turned up a few times. The chain uses TRBV20-1 and TRBJ1-6, with D unclear. Germline assignment: CDR1 DFQATT and CDR2 SNEGSKA (reference sequence). The CDR3 covers 15 residues. Trimming took 3 bases from V and 8 from J, leaving 17 bases between them. The CDR3 loop is CSASRDTWGHSPLHF. CDR3 sequence (DNA): TGCAGTGCTAGCCGAGACACATGGGGTCATTCACCCCTCCACTTT.

This chain links TRBV3-1 with TRBJ1-5; D is perhaps TRBD1 (6 bases). Germline CDR1 is LGHDT and CDR2 is YNNKEL (reference sequence). The CDR3 spans 14 residues. V was cut by 3 bases and J by 9 bases, with 15 bases left in between. CDR3 sequence reads: CASSQIRGGMPQHF. The CDR3 DNA sequence: TGTGCCAGCAGCCAGATTCGAGGGGGGATGCCCCAGCATTTT.

The table lists this clonotype with a few counts. The CDR3 nucleotides read TGTGCCAGCAAGGCAGCTTCCTACGAGCAGTACTTC. It codes for CASKAASYEQYF. V is TRBV2 and J is TRBJ2-7; D unclear. The CDR3 loop spans 12 amino acids. Germline V gene data show CDR1 as SNHLY and CDR2 as FYNNEI. Trimming stripped 7 bases from V and 1 base from J, with 8 bases between.

There are a few counts of this clonotype. This chain links TRBV6-5 with TRBJ2-3, with 9 bases aligning to TRBD2. The V gene's germline CDR1 is MNHEY and CDR2 SVGAGI. The CDR3 covers 12 residues. In DNA, the CDR3 is TGTGGGGCGGGACTAGCAGGGGATACGCAGTATTTT. As protein: CGAGLAGDTQYF.

This chain connects TRBV28 to TRBJ1-1; 7 bases fit TRBD1. From germline, CDR1 is MDHEN and CDR2 SYDVKM. The CDR3 has 14 residues. Trimming took 3 bases from V and 4 from J; bases not matched to a gene: 5. CDR3 region: CASSFRPGGTEAFF. DNA of the CDR3: TGTGCCAGCAGTTTCCGACCAGGGGGCACTGAAGCTTTCTTT.

V gene TRBV25-1 combines with J gene TRBJ2-2, with D perhaps TRBD2 (5 bases). CDR1 is MGHDK, CDR2 SYGVNS, per germline. This CDR3 is 14 amino acids long. Between the trimmed V and J ends, which lost 1 base and 4 bases, there was a span of 7 bases. CDR3 in DNA: TGTGCCAGCAGTGAATGGGGAGCCACCGGGGAGCTGTTTTTT. This gives the protein CASSEWGATGELFF.

The chain combines TRBV5-6 with TRBJ2-4; 8 nucleotides line up with TRBD1. From germline, CDR1 is SGHDT and CDR2 YYEEEE. The CDR3 length is 13 residues. V lost 3 bases and J lost 5; bases outside the gene matches: 1. The CDR3 protein is CASSWTGQNIQYF. CDR3 bases: TGTGCCAGCAGCTGGACAGGGCAAAACATTCAGTACTTC. The variable domain in full, completed from reference TRBV5-6 and TRBJ2-4, reads DAGVTQSPTHLIKTRGQQVTLRCSPKSGHDTVSWYQQALGQGPQFIFQYYEEEERQRGNFPDRFSGHQFPNYSSELNVNALLLGDSALYLCASSWTGQNIQYFGAGTRLSVL.

This clonotype was counted a few times. The rearrangement links TRBV20-1 to TRBJ2-7; unclear D gene. CDR3 length equals 13 residues. Trimming cost V 6 bases and J 0 bases, with 12 bases left between them. Germline lookup yields CDR1 DFQATT and CDR2 SNEGSKA (reference sequence). The CDR3 region has the DNA TGCAGTGCGGACCGGACGGACTCCTACGAGCAGTACTTC. Amino acid sequence: CSADRTDSYEQYF.

This clonotype was recorded a few times. The chain employs TRBV5-6 and TRBJ2-5, with D perhaps being TRBD1 or TRBD2 (6 bases each). The CDR3 spans 14 residues. The V end was cut by 3 bases, the J end by 2 bases, with 11 bases between. CDR1 is SGHDT, CDR2 YYEEEE, per germline. CDR3 nucleotides: TGTGCCAGCAGCTACCAGGGGACTCAAGAGACCCAGTACTTC. Translated: CASSYQGTQETQYF.

The chain uses TRBV20-1 and TRBJ1-1, with D hard to call. V dropped 3 bases and J dropped 0 bases, with 5 bases sitting between them. CDR3 size: 12 residues. Germline CDR1 reads DFQATT; CDR2 reads SNEGSKA (reference sequence). CDR3 in amino acids: CSASGMNTEAFF. For the CDR3, the DNA is TGCAGTGCTAGCGGGATGAACACTGAAGCTTTCTTT.

This clonotype was observed a few times. The rearrangement uses TRBV20-1 and TRBJ2-3; 12 bases match TRBD2. V trimming: 2 bases; J trimming: 0 bases; junction bases outside the gene matches: 3. Per the germline V gene, CDR1 is DFQATT and CDR2 is SNEGSKA (reference sequence). The CDR3 loop spans 16 amino acids. The CDR3 loop reads CSARFTSGGSTDTQYF. In DNA form, the CDR3 reads TGCAGTGCTAGATTTACTAGCGGGGGGAGCACAGATACGCAGTATTTT.

This clonotype was detected a few times. This chain links TRBV9 with TRBJ1-1; TRBD1 matches at 9 bases. The germline V gene has CDR1 SGDLS and CDR2 YYNGEE. The V and J ends lost 0 bases and 3 bases, in that order; junction bases with no gene match: 6. This CDR3 region has 16 residues. DNA of the CDR3: TGTGCCAGCAGCGTAGAGGACAGGGGACTCTACACTGAAGCTTTCTTT. Its protein product is CASSVEDRGLYTEAFF.

The chain links TRBV5-6 to TRBJ2-5, with 13 bases lining up with TRBD2. This CDR3 contains 17 residues. Germline assignment: CDR1 SGHDT and CDR2 YYEEEE. V lost 1 base and J lost 1; bases outside the gene matches: 4. The CDR3 DNA reads as TGTGCCAGCAGCTTGCTTGGACTAGCGGGAGCCCAAGAGACCCAGTACTTC. Translating it yields CASSLLGLAGAQETQYF.

This clonotype has more than one count but fewer than ten. The chain employs TRBV29-1 and TRBJ1-2; D call uncertain. The CDR3 has 13 amino acids. Trimming cost V 1 base and J 7 bases, with 13 bases left between them. The V gene's germline CDR1 is SQVTM and CDR2 ANQGSEA. The CDR3 DNA sequence: TGCAGCGTTGAAGTCCGGGCCCCGGGTGGCTACACCTTC. This translates into CSVEVRAPGGYTF.

The chain links TRBV12-3 or TRBV12-4 to TRBJ2-2; D gene unclear. This CDR3 comprises 16 residues. Trimming cost V 7 bases and J 7 bases, with 22 bases left between them. CDR3 nucleotide sequence: TGTGCCAGCACCCCTCACGGACCGGGCGTTGTCGGGGAGCTGTTTTTT. The encoded protein is CASTPHGPGVVGELFF.

The V call is TRBV7-8, the J call TRBJ1-1; TRBD1 is a possible D gene (5 bases). CDR3 length: 16 amino acids. Trimming took off 3 bases at V and 1 base at J, with 15 bases between the two ends. Germline V gives CDR1 SGHVS, CDR2 FQNEAQ. The CDR3 region is CASSFEGPLENTEAFF. The CDR3 DNA reads TGTGCCAGCAGCTTTGAGGGACCCCTGGAGAACACTGAAGCTTTCTTT.

This clonotype showed up many times. The chain recombines TRBV3-1 with TRBJ2-1; the match to TRBD2 covers 7 bases. V lost 3 bases and J lost 2; bases outside the gene matches: 7. The germline V gene has CDR1 LGHDT and CDR2 YNNKEL (reference sequence). The CDR3 spans 16 residues. CDR3 nucleotides: TGTGCCAGCAGCCAGGCGGCGACTAGCCCCTACAATGAGCAGTTCTTC. It translates to CASSQAATSPYNEQFF.